A single sample is the source of the 28 T cell receptor beta chains below, sequenced in a study of patients and donors after allogeneic stem cell transplantation (dated by TCRdb to about 2020). The library was built by means of RT-PCR. The run used a NextSeq 550. TCRdb passed the public sequencing reads through fastp at Q25 and MiXCR, retaining productive beta sequences. Rows merge per CDR3 protein into single entries with the most common DNA and genes. This sample holds about 960,000 distinct CDR3 sequences; 18% were observed only once. The ten largest clonotypes hold around 6% of the sample. Specimen: blood, either unsorted or a sorted T cell fraction (not recorded which). Receptors originate from a human donor who was either an allogeneic HSCT recipient or a stem cell or donor lymphocyte infusion donor (not recorded which). It is not recorded whose cells these are; they may come from a transplant donor.

This clonotype was detected only a few times. V usage is TRBV7-9 and J usage is TRBJ2-7; 10 bases agree with TRBD2. Germline-derived CDR1 and CDR2 are SEHNR and FQNEAQ (reference sequence). The CDR3 has 16 amino acids. V lost 1 base, J lost 3 bases, and 6 bases stayed unmatched. The CDR3 DNA follows: TGTGCCAGCAGCTTAGTCGCAGCGGGAGGGGTCTACGAGCAGTACTTC. Protein product: CASSLVAAGGVYEQYF.

CDR3 bases: TGTGCCAGCAGCTTAGGGCTGAAGGACCTTAATGAGCAGTTCTTC. Translating gives CASSLGLKDLNEQFF. The chain uses TRBV11-3 and TRBJ2-1; D call uncertain. V was cut by 1 base and J by 7 bases, with 14 bases left in between. The CDR3 loop spans 15 amino acids. Germline-derived CDR1 and CDR2 are SGHNT and YENEEA. Variable domain in full (rest from reference TRBV11-3 and TRBJ2-1): EAGVVQSPRYKIIEKKQPVAFWCNPISGHNTLYWYLQNLGQGPELLIRYENEEAVDDSQLPKDRFSAERLKGVDSTLKIQPAELGDSAVYLCASSLGLKDLNEQFFGPGTRLTVL.

This clonotype was picked up a small number of times. The V and J genes are TRBV21-1 and TRBJ2-7; the DNA was not compared with TRBD1, the D call given in the table. TRBV21-1 is a known pseudogene. The CDR3 length is 14 residues. CDR3 nucleotides: TGTGCCAGTAAATCCGGGACAACCTCCTACGAGCAGTACTTC. Translated, it gives CASKSGTTSYEQYF.

The rearrangement links TRBV5-6 to TRBJ2-6, with D possibly matching TRBD2 (5 bases). The V end was cut by 4 bases, the J end by 0 bases, with 14 bases between. This CDR3 is built from 17 residues. Germline V CDR1 and CDR2: SGHDT, YYEEEE. CDR3 bases: TGTGCCAGCAGCATCCCGGGGATCAGCTCTGGGGCCAACGTCCTGACTTTC. Its protein product is CASSIPGISSGANVLTF.

The J gene is TRBJ2-1, the V gene TRBV7-2; D is unresolved. Germline loops: CDR1 SGHTA, CDR2 FQGNSA. The CDR3 extends over 13 amino acids. V lost 1 base to trimming and J lost 12 bases, with 13 bases between them. As DNA, the CDR3 is TGTGCCAGCAGCTTAGAGGAGAGGTCTGGGCAGTTCTTC. This codes for CASSLEERSGQFF.

This clonotype appeared a few times. This chain connects TRBV20-1 to TRBJ2-7; 9 positions match TRBD2. The germline V gene encodes CDR1 DFQATT and CDR2 SNEGSKA (reference sequence). This CDR3 is built from 14 residues. Trimming cost V 1 base and J 5 bases; bases outside gene matches: 6. CDR3 in amino acids: CSARAAGGFHEQYF. The CDR3 DNA reads TGCAGTGCTAGAGCGGCGGGAGGGTTCCACGAGCAGTACTTC.

The chain has TRBV24-1 and TRBJ2-7; weak D call: TRBD2 (5 bases). Trimming removed 0 bases at V and 3 bases at J, with 5 bases between. This CDR3 comprises 13 residues. From germline, CDR1 is KGHDR and CDR2 SFDVKD. CDR3 DNA: TGTGCCACCAGTGATTTGGAGGGCTACGAGCAGTACTTC. Amino acids: CATSDLEGYEQYF.

This clonotype showed up just a few times. This sequence joins TRBV9 and TRBJ2-7, with D maybe TRBD2 (6 bases). The V and J ends lost 3 bases and 1 base respectively, with 17 bases between them. CDR3 size: 16 residues. The germline CDR1 and CDR2 sequences are SGDLS and YYNGEE. The CDR3 region has the DNA TGTGCCAGCAGCGCCCTTCCGGGGAGGCCTTCCTACGAGCAGTACTTC. It codes for CASSALPGRPSYEQYF.

Ten or more counts support this clonotype. The chain carries TRBV12-3 or TRBV12-4 and TRBJ1-5, with D perhaps matching TRBD1 (6 bases). Trimming pared 1 base from V and 3 bases from J, leaving 13 bases between. The CDR3 has 16 amino acids. The CDR3 DNA reads TGTGCCAGCAGTTTAGGTACAGGGTCCCACAATCAGCCCCAGCATTTT. Translated: CASSLGTGSHNQPQHF.

This clonotype was found a few times. The genes are TRBV5-1 and TRBJ1-2; D may be TRBD1 (6 bases). Trimming cost V 4 bases and J 5 bases, with 21 bases left between them. CDR3 length equals 16 residues. Germline CDR1 SGHRS, CDR2 YFSETQ. The CDR3 DNA reads as TGCGCCAGCAGCCCCGGACAGAGCCTGATTGCATATGGCTACACCTTC. This codes for CASSPGQSLIAYGYTF.

This clonotype has only a few counts. The rearrangement joins TRBV12-3 or TRBV12-4 to TRBJ2-1; D not resolved. V was cut by 1 base and J by 0 bases, with 22 bases left in between. This CDR3 region has 20 residues. For the CDR3, the DNA is TGTGCCAGCAGTTTAGATTACGGACCATTAGGCCCAAGCTCCTACAATGAGCAGTTCTTC. Translation gives CASSLDYGPLGPSSYNEQFF.

This clonotype was counted a few times. The CDR3 DNA reads as TGCGCCAGCAGCCCAAGAAGGGGACAGCCGAACACTGAAGCTTTCTTT. The encoded protein is CASSPRRGQPNTEAFF. This chain joins TRBV5-1 and TRBJ1-1; TRBD1 matches 7 bases. Germline assignment: CDR1 SGHRS and CDR2 YFSETQ. CDR3 size: 16 residues. V was clipped by 4 bases and J by 1 base; unmatched bases: 10.

The gene calls are TRBV12-3 or TRBV12-4 and TRBJ2-3; D might be TRBD2 (6 bases). V was clipped by 6 bases and J by 0 bases, with 16 bases between them. The CDR3 extends over 16 amino acids. This CDR3 is CASSARPGTSTDTQYF. DNA for the CDR3: TGTGCCAGCAGCGCCCGGCCCGGGACTAGCACAGATACGCAGTATTTT.

The V gene is TRBV20-1, the J gene TRBJ1-5; the D gene is possibly TRBD1 (5 bases). CDR3 length: 13 residues. V was pared by 3 bases and J by 3 bases, with 9 bases between. Per the germline V gene, CDR1 is DFQATT and CDR2 is SNEGSKA (reference sequence). The CDR3 is CSARRDHNQPQHF. In DNA, the CDR3 is TGCAGTGCTAGGAGGGACCACAATCAGCCCCAGCATTTT.

The V and J genes are TRBV12-3 or TRBV12-4 and TRBJ2-7; 7 bases are a match to TRBD2. Trimming removed 6 bases from V and 12 bases from J; junction bases left unmatched: 11. The CDR3 sequence is 12 residues long. CDR3: CASSQAGTIPYF. The CDR3 coding sequence is TGTGCCAGCAGCCAGGCCGGGACTATTCCGTACTTC.

This clonotype has only a few counts. The J gene is TRBJ2-3, the V gene TRBV20-1, with 7 positions matching TRBD2. The V and J ends lost 1 base and 1 base, in that order; junction bases with no gene match: 2. The CDR3 covers 14 residues. Germline V CDR1 and CDR2: DFQATT, SNEGSKA (reference sequence). CDR3 region: CSARVAGRTDTQYF. CDR3 DNA: TGCAGTGCTAGAGTAGCGGGCCGCACAGATACGCAGTATTTT.

The chain recombines TRBV29-1 with TRBJ2-5, with 10 bases lining up with TRBD2. The V gene's germline CDR1 is SQVTM and CDR2 ANQGSEA. This CDR3 contains 12 residues. Trimming at V came to 7 bases and at J to 3 bases, leaving 2 bases not matched to a gene. The CDR3 bases are TGCAGCGGGCTAGCGGGAGAAGAGACCCAGTACTTC. The encoded protein is CSGLAGEETQYF.

The rearrangement uses TRBV29-1 and TRBJ1-1; D remains unclear. The CDR3 length is 12 residues. Germline-derived CDR1 and CDR2 are SQVTM and ANQGSEA. The germline V and J ends were trimmed by 3 bases and 0 bases, with 5 bases remaining between them. CDR3 loop: CSVEGMNTEAFF. CDR3 nucleotides: TGCAGCGTTGAGGGTATGAACACTGAAGCTTTCTTT.

The CDR3 sequence: CASSLGVTSGRRNTGELFF. Here the CDR3 DNA reads TGCGCCAGCAGCTTGGGCGTGACTAGCGGGAGGAGAAACACCGGGGAGCTGTTTTTT. V is TRBV5-1 and J is TRBJ2-2; 13 nucleotides align to TRBD2. CDR3 length: 19 residues. The junction had 7 bases not matched to a gene; V was cut back by 0 bases and J by 2 bases. Germline-derived CDR1 and CDR2 are SGHRS and YFSETQ.

This chain connects TRBV12-3 or TRBV12-4 to TRBJ2-1; D call uncertain. V was cut by 7 bases and J by 3 bases, with 16 bases left in between. This CDR3 contains 15 residues. The CDR3 DNA is TGTGCCAGCACCCTTACAGTCTGGGGCTACAATGAGCAGTTCTTC. This codes for CASTLTVWGYNEQFF.

The V call is TRBV4-3, the J call TRBJ2-6; D ambiguous. V gave up 1 base and J gave up 0 bases, with 13 bases separating them. From germline, CDR1 is LGHNA and CDR2 YSLEER. This CDR3 comprises 18 residues. The CDR3 loop reads CASSQVGRVSSGANVLTF. The CDR3, as DNA: TGCGCCAGCAGCCAAGTAGGACGGGTGAGCTCTGGGGCCAACGTCCTGACTTTC.

The chain uses TRBV7-6 and TRBJ2-1; D may be TRBD1 or TRBD2 (5 bases each). Germline V CDR1 and CDR2: SGHVS, FNYEAQ. The CDR3 consists of 16 residues. V lost 1 base and J lost 2, with 12 bases in between. This chain's CDR3 is CASSLVWGLTYNEQFF. DNA of the CDR3: TGTGCCAGCAGCTTAGTTTGGGGGTTAACCTACAATGAGCAGTTCTTC.

The chain has TRBV11-3 and TRBJ1-5; D uncertain. Trimming shortened V by 5 bases and J by 2 bases, and 4 bases separated the two germline ends. CDR1 SGHNT and CDR2 YENEEA come from the germline V gene. There are 12 residues in the CDR3. The CDR3 here is CASSARNQPQHF. In DNA form, the CDR3 reads TGTGCCAGCAGCGCCCGCAATCAGCCCCAGCATTTT.

This clonotype was observed a handful of times. The chain has TRBV27 and TRBJ2-5; 10 bases match TRBD2. From germline, CDR1 is MNHEY and CDR2 SMNVEV (reference sequence). CDR3 length: 17 amino acids. V shed 2 bases and J 5 bases; nucleotides not matched to a gene: 11. This chain's CDR3 is CASSLRAASGRWETQYF. CDR3 DNA sequence: TGTGCCAGCAGTTTACGTGCGGCTAGCGGGAGATGGGAGACCCAGTACTTC.

The gene calls are TRBV5-1 and TRBJ1-6, with D unresolved. V was clipped by 4 bases and J by 3 bases, with 8 bases between them. Germline V gene sequence: CDR1 SGHRS, CDR2 YFSETQ. CDR3 length equals 14 residues. The DNA for the CDR3 is TGCGCCAGCAGCCGACGGTTCTATAATTCACCCCTCCACTTT. As protein: CASSRRFYNSPLHF. Filled out from reference TRBV5-1 and TRBJ1-6, the complete variable domain reads KAGVTQTPRYLIKTRGQQVTLSCSPISGHRSVSWYQQTPGQGLQFLFEYFSETQRNKGNFPGRFSGRQFSNSRSEMNVSTLELGDSALYLCASSRRFYNSPLHFGNGTRLTVT.

V is TRBV27 and J is TRBJ2-6, with D unclear. Looked up from germline, CDR1 is MNHEY and CDR2 is SMNVEV (reference sequence). This CDR3 spans 15 amino acids. Trimming stripped 5 bases from V and 4 bases from J, with 12 bases between. CDR3 residues: CASSPQLVGANVLTF. The DNA of the CDR3 is TGTGCCAGCAGTCCCCAGCTTGTCGGGGCCAACGTCCTGACTTTC. Complete variable domain (other parts from reference TRBV27 and TRBJ2-6): EAQVTQNPRYLITVTGKKLTVTCSQNMNHEYMSWYRQDPGLGLRQIYYSMNVEVTDKGDVPEGYKVSRKEKRNFPLILESPSPNQTSLYFCASSPQLVGANVLTFGAGSRLTVL.

This chain links TRBV5-1 with TRBJ1-1, with D possibly TRBD1 on 5 matching bases. Germline lookup yields CDR1 SGHRS and CDR2 YFSETQ. This CDR3 is 13 amino acids long. Trimming took 3 bases from V and 11 from J, leaving 17 bases between them. The CDR3 protein is CASSWDDQGKAFF. In nucleotides, the CDR3 is TGCGCCAGCAGCTGGGACGATCAAGGGAAGGCTTTCTTT.

The sample holds a few counts of this clonotype. V is TRBV20-1 and J is TRBJ1-1; TRBD1 aligns across 9 bases. This CDR3 has 12 residues. With V trimmed by 6 bases and J by 4 bases, 3 bases remained unmatched. CDR1 and CDR2 (germline): DFQATT, SNEGSKA (reference sequence). The CDR3: CSAETGGTEAFF. The CDR3 DNA follows: TGCAGTGCAGAGACAGGGGGCACTGAAGCTTTCTTT.